This entry concerns a single T cell receptor beta chain. The source of the sample is a study of blood T cell repertoires in COVID-19. The wider study: From the United States, Italy and Spain came samples of acute and convalescent COVID-19. T cells, B-cell-depleted T cells, or PBMCs supplied cDNA or gDNA.

In the authors' methods: Estimated nucleated cell counts came from reference gene primer amplification. Sequencing was performed with immunoSEQ multiplex PCR; in TCRdb, only in-frame clones are kept and a portion is missing. The DNA was the basis for D and trimming; V, J and clone size are from that table. The data show approximately 190,000 clones, approximately 84% seen once. CDR3 length equals 15 residues. CDR1 is SGHRS and CDR2 is YFSETQ in the germline V gene. After removal of 3 bases from V and 0 bases from J, the junction contained 0 bases not matched to a gene. The receptor was isolated from a woman aged 70-85 years with active or convalescent COVID-19. The sequenced sample consisted of peripheral blood. The rearrangement uses TRBV5-1 and TRBJ2-6; 7 positions match TRBD2. In DNA, the CDR3 is TGCGCCAGCAGCTCGGGAGGCTCTGGGGCCAACGTCCTGACTTTC. It is translated as CASSSGGSGANVLTF.